Each of the 17 T cell receptor beta chains below was sequenced from the same sample in a study of OX40 agonist ivuxolimab in advanced cancers. Libraries were prepared by immunoSEQ multiplex PCR; TCRdb keeps only in-frame clonotypes and omits some of them. The profile shows around 72,000 clones, around 85% of them singletons. Specimen: CD4+ or CD8+ T cells sorted from blood, collected in a trial of the OX40 agonist ivuxolimab. These receptors were collected from an adult with an advanced solid tumor such as melanoma, head and neck, liver or kidney cancer.

The chain joins TRBV5-1 to TRBJ1-1; D remains ambiguous. The CDR3 spans 13 residues. Trimming left V 5 bases short and J 11 bases short, with 19 bases between. CDR1 SGHRS and CDR2 YFSETQ come from the germline V gene. CDR3 sequence reads: CASRPEGRSKAFF. CDR3 in DNA: TGCGCCAGCAGACCGGAGGGCAGGTCCAAGGCTTTCTTT.

This chain connects TRBV4-3 to TRBJ2-3; 8 bases line up with TRBD2. Trimming removed 0 bases from V and 9 bases from J; junction bases left unmatched: 11. The CDR3 is 16 residues long. CDR1 and CDR2 from the germline V gene are LGHNA and YSLEER. The CDR3 protein is CASSQDTDQRERTQYF. The CDR3 coding sequence is TGCGCCAGCAGCCAAGATACGGATCAGCGGGAGAGGACGCAGTATTTT.

The count of this clone is one. The chain uses TRBV6-5 and TRBJ1-5, with 8 bases fitting TRBD1. The ends lost 5 bases at V and 1 base at J; junction bases unmatched: 4. Germline CDR1 and CDR2: MNHEY and SVGAGI. The CDR3 has 15 residues. The CDR3 loop reads CASSLDRGSNQPQHF. The CDR3 DNA reads TGTGCCAGCAGTCTCGACAGGGGCAGCAATCAGCCCCAGCATTTT.

V is TRBV7-8 and J is TRBJ1-4, with a weak D call TRBD1 (5 bases). The CDR3 length is 16 residues. V lost 1 base and J 2 bases, leaving 11 bases between the germline ends. The germline V gene encodes CDR1 SGHVS and CDR2 FQNEAQ. The CDR3 DNA follows: TGTGCCAGCAGCTTAGGGGGTTGGGGGACTAATGAAAAACTGTTTTTT. Translated: CASSLGGWGTNEKLFF. Full variable domain (outside the CDR3, taken from reference TRBV7-8 and TRBJ1-4): GAGVSQSPRYKVAKRGQDVALRCDPISGHVSLFWYQQALGQGPEFLTYFQNEAQLDKSGLPSDRFFAERPEGSVSTLKIQRTQQEDSAVYLCASSLGGWGTNEKLFFGSGTQLSVL.

The V and J genes are TRBV7-3 and TRBJ2-1; 7 bases map to TRBD2. The CDR3 sequence is 19 residues long. Germline CDR1 SGHTA, CDR2 FQGTGA. With 2 bases clipped from V and 5 bases from J, the junction kept 18 bases outside the gene matches. The CDR3 sequence: CASSLYSASAGFDDNEQFF. The CDR3, as DNA: TGTGCCAGCAGCTTATATAGCGCCTCAGCGGGGTTTGATGACAATGAGCAGTTCTTC.

This clone has only a few counts. The V call is TRBV5-1, the J call TRBJ1-2; perhaps TRBD1 as D (5 bases). Deletions cut 4 bases from V and 0 bases from J, with 13 bases between. This CDR3 contains 15 residues. CDR1 SGHRS and CDR2 YFSETQ come from the germline V gene. The CDR3 loop reads CASSPVGTSNYGYTF. Here the CDR3 DNA reads TGCGCCAGCAGCCCCGTTGGGACGTCTAACTATGGCTACACCTTC.

The V call is TRBV5-1, the J call TRBJ1-2; possible D gene TRBD1, 5 bases. The CDR3 loop spans 13 amino acids. Germline CDR1 SGHRS, CDR2 YFSETQ. With 3 bases removed from V and 4 bases from J, the gap between germline ends came to 10 bases. The CDR3 DNA sequence: TGCGCCAGCAGCTCGAGGGACGCCTATGGCTACACCTTC. This sequence encodes CASSSRDAYGYTF.

The chain carries TRBV11-3 and TRBJ2-2; 11 positions agree with TRBD1. The CDR3 loop spans 17 amino acids. In germline, CDR1 is SGHNT, CDR2 YENEEA. V was pared by 2 bases and J by 4 bases, with 6 bases of the junction left unmatched. The CDR3 DNA reads as TGTGCCAGCAGCTTAAGGGACAGGGGGTTTGCCACCGGGGAGCTGTTTTTT. Amino acids: CASSLRDRGFATGELFF.

This clone was seen a handful of times. The chain employs TRBV18 and TRBJ1-1; TRBD1 agrees at 10 bases. Trimming removed 0 bases from V and 6 bases from J; junction bases left unmatched: 10. The germline V gene encodes CDR1 KGHSH and CDR2 LQKENI. CDR3 length: 17 amino acids. This CDR3 reads CASSPPRAGQGTAEAFF. The CDR3 DNA reads as TGTGCCAGCTCACCACCTAGGGCGGGACAGGGGACGGCTGAAGCTTTCTTT.

The genes are TRBV19 and TRBJ2-7; D remains unclear. With 0 bases removed from V and 6 bases from J, the gap between germline ends came to 6 bases. The V gene's germline CDR1 is LNHDA and CDR2 SQIVND (reference sequence). This CDR3 is 12 amino acids long. The CDR3: CASSIEGIEQYF. The CDR3 DNA is TGTGCCAGTAGTATAGAAGGGATCGAGCAGTACTTC.

The chain recombines TRBV7-8 with TRBJ2-1, with 10 bases matching TRBD2. CDR3 length: 16 amino acids. Germline V gives CDR1 SGHVS, CDR2 FQNEAQ. V lost 1 base to trimming and J lost 8 bases; unmatched junction nucleotides: 8. The CDR3 spells CASSLGRLAGVDEQFF. CDR3 nucleotides: TGTGCCAGCAGCTTAGGCCGCCTAGCGGGAGTTGATGAGCAGTTCTTC.

This clone has only one observation. Other DNA sequences in the same sample also yield this CDR3. V and J are TRBV27 and TRBJ1-4; D is possibly TRBD1 (5 bases). The CDR3 spans 15 residues. Trimming cost V 6 bases and J 4 bases, with 15 bases left between them. Germline V lookup: CDR1 MNHEY, CDR2 SMNVEV (reference sequence). This chain's CDR3 is CASSLSGGGNEKLFF. The CDR3 bases are TGTGCCAGCAGCCTAAGTGGGGGGGGTAATGAAAAACTGTTTTTT.

This clone has more than one count but fewer than ten. The rearrangement uses TRBV10-3 and TRBJ2-5; TRBD1 agrees at 7 bases. Germline assignment: CDR1 ENHRY and CDR2 SYGVKD. Trimming cost V 7 bases and J 5 bases; bases outside gene matches: 4. CDR3 length: 12 amino acids. The CDR3 is CAIKGASETQYF. DNA for the CDR3: TGTGCCATCAAGGGGGCTTCCGAGACCCAGTACTTC.

The V and J genes are TRBV5-6 and TRBJ1-1; D unresolved. The germline V gene has CDR1 SGHDT and CDR2 YYEEEE. The CDR3 contains 13 residues. Trimming cost V 3 bases and J 5 bases, with 11 bases left between them. The CDR3 DNA is TGTGCCAGCAGCTCCACCTCGAAGACTGAAGCTTTCTTT. Protein product: CASSSTSKTEAFF.

This clone was seen more than once but under ten times. V is TRBV4-1 and J is TRBJ1-3; D ambiguous. The CDR3 is 15 residues long. Germline CDR1 reads MGHRA; CDR2 reads YSYEKL. Trimming took off 1 base at V and 2 bases at J, with 9 bases between the two ends. The DNA of the CDR3 is TGCGCCAGCAGCCAAGCAGGAGAACCTGGAAACACCATATATTTT. Amino acids: CASSQAGEPGNTIYF.

This chain uses TRBV18 with TRBJ1-1; D gene unclear. Germline assignment: CDR1 KGHSH and CDR2 LQKENI. Trimming left V 6 bases short and J 6 bases short, with 20 bases between. The CDR3 is 15 residues long. The CDR3: CASSTTHSGYAEAFF. CDR3 bases: TGTGCCAGCTCGACGACACACTCGGGGTACGCTGAAGCTTTCTTT.

This clone showed up just once. The chain joins TRBV30 to TRBJ1-2, with D unresolved. There are 12 residues in the CDR3. In germline, CDR1 is GTSNPN, CDR2 SVGIG (reference sequence). The germline V and J ends were trimmed by 2 bases and 3 bases, with 7 bases remaining between them. The CDR3 protein is CAWSPSYYGYTF. The CDR3 coding sequence is TGTGCCTGGAGTCCAAGCTACTATGGCTACACCTTC.